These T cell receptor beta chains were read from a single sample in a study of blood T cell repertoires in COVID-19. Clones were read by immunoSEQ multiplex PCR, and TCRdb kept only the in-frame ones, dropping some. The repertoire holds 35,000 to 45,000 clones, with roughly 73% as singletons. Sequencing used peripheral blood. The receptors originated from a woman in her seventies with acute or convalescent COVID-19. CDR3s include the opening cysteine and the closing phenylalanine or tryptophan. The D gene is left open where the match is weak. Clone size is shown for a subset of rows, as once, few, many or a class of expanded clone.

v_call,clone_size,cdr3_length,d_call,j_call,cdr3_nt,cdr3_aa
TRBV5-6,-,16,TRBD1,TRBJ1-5,TGTGCCAGCAGCTTGATGCAGGGGGCCGGCAATCAGCCCCAGCATTTT,CASSLMQGAGNQPQHF
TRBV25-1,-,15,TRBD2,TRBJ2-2,TGTGCCAGCAGTGAGGGACTAGCGGGGGTGGGGGAGCTGTTTTTT,CASSEGLAGVGELFF
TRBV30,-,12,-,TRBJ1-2,TGTGCCTGGAGTTCAGCTAACTATGGCTACACCTTC,CAWSSANYGYTF
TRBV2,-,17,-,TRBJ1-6,TGTGCCAGCAGTGGCGGGCCGAGGAGCTCCTATAATTCACCCCTCCACTTT,CASSGGPRSSYNSPLHF
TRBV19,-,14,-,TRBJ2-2,TGTGCCAGTAGTACACAGCCGAACACCGGGGAGCTGTTTTTT,CASSTQPNTGELFF
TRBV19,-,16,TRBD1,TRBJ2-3,TGTGCCAGTAGTATAGGGGACAGGGCATCCCCAGATACGCAGTATTTT,CASSIGDRASPDTQYF
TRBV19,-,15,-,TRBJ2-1,TGTGCCAGTAGTATAGGTTCAGGGACCTACAATGAGCAGTTCTTC,CASSIGSGTYNEQFF
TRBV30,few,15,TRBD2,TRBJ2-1,TGTGCCTGGAGCCGACTAGCGGTCTCCTACAATGAGCAGTTCTTC,CAWSRLAVSYNEQFF
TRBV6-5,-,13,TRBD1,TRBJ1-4,TGTGCCAGCAGTCAACGGACAGGTGAAAAACTGTTTTTT,CASSQRTGEKLFF
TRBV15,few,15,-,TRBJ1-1,TGTGCCACCAGCAGAAGCTTAACCCGGGGCACTGAAGCTTTCTTT,CATSRSLTRGTEAFF
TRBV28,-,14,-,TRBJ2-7,TGTGCCAGCATCGACTACTCGGGCTCCTACGAGCAGTACTTC,CASIDYSGSYEQYF